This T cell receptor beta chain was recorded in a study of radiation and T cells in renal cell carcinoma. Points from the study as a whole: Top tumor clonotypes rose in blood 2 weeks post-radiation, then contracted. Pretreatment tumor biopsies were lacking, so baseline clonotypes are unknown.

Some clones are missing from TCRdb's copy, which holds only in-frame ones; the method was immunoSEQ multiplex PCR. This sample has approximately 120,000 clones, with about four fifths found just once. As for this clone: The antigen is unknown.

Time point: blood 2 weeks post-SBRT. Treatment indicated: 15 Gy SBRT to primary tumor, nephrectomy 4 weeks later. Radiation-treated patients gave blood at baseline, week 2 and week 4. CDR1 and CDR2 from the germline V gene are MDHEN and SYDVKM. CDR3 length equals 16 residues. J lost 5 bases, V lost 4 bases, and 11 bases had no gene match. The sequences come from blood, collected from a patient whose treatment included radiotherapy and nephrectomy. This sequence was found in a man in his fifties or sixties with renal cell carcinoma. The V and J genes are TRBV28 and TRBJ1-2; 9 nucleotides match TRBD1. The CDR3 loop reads CASSSLDRGKGYGYTF. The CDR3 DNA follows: TGTGCCAGCAGTTCATTAGACAGGGGGAAAGGTTATGGCTACACCTTC.